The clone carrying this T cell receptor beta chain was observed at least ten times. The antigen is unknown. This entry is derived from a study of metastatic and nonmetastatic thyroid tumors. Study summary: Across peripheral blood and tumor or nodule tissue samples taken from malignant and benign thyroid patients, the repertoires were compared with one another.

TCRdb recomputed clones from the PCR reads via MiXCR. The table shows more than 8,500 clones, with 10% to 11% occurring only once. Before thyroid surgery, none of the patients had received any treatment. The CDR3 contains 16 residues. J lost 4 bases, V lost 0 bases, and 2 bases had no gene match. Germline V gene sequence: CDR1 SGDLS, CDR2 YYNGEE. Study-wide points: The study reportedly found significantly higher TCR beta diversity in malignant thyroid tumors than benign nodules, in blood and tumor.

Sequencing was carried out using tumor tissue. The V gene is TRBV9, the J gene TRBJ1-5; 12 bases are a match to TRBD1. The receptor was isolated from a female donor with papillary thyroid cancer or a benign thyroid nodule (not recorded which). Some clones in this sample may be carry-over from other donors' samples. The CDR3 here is CASSVGGQGANQPQHF. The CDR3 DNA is TGTGCCAGCAGCGTAGGGGGACAGGGGGCTAATCAGCCCCAGCATTTT.